This T cell receptor beta chain was obtained from a study of vaccination and CD4 T cells after COVID-19. CD4+ T cells that had been cultured provided DNA sequenced with the Oncomine TCR Beta short-read assay. TCRdb redid the calling of the PCR reads with MiXCR, one entry per CDR3 protein. The profile shows some 11,000 distinct CDR3 sequences, approximately 58% of them singletons. Treatment defined: roughly 10-day PBMC culture with coronavirus spike peptide pools or control peptides (ViraFEST assay). This clonotype has more than one count but fewer than ten. Its antigen is currently unknown. The sample was CD4+ T cells from blood, cultured in vitro. This receptor was identified in a human donor who had recovered from COVID-19.

The CDR3 region has the DNA TGTGCCACCAGTGATGACAGGGGCGATGAGCAGTTCTTC. As protein: CATSDDRGDEQFF. The rearrangement links TRBV24-1 to TRBJ2-1; 8 bases fit TRBD1. V dropped 3 bases and J dropped 8; count of bases not matched to a gene: 2. The CDR3 consists of 13 residues. CDR1 is KGHDR, CDR2 SFDVKD, per germline.